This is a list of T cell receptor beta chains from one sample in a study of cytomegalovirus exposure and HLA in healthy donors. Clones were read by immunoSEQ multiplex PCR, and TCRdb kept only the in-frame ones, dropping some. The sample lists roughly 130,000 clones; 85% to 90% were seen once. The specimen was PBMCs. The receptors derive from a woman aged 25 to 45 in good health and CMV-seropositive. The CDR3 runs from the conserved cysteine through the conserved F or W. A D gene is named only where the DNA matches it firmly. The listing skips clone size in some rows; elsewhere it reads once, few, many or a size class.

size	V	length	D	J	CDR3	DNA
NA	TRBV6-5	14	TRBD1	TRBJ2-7	CASSYTGGINEQYF	TGTGCCAGCAGTTACACAGGGGGAATCAACGAGCAGTACTTC
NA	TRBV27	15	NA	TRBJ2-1	CASSLSPPGSGEQFF	TGTGCCAGCAGTTTATCCCCCCCAGGGTCTGGGGAGCAGTTCTTC
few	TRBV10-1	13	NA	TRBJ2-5	CASSETVQETQYF	TGCGCCAGCAGTGAAACGGTCCAAGAGACCCAGTACTTC
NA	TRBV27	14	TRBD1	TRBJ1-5	CASSADRGNQPQHF	TGTGCCAGCAGTGCCGACAGGGGCAATCAGCCCCAGCATTTT
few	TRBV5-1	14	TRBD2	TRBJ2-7	CASSLPAGDYEQYF	TGCGCCAGCAGCTTGCCGGCGGGGGACTACGAGCAGTACTTC
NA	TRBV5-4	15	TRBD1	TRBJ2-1	CASSWGQASGNEQFF	TGTGCCAGCAGCTGGGGACAGGCATCGGGCAATGAGCAGTTCTTC
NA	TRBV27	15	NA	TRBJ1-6	CASSAAGVHNSPLHF	TGTGCCAGCAGTGCCGCAGGGGTTCATAATTCACCCCTCCACTTT
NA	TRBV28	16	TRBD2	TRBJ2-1	CASSSIGGASYNEQFF	TGTGCCAGCAGTTCTATCGGGGGGGCCAGTTACAATGAGCAGTTCTTC
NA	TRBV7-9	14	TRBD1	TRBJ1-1	CASSLGRGDTEAFF	TGTGCCAGCAGCTTAGGCAGGGGGGACACTGAAGCTTTCTTT
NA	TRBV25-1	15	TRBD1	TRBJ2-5	CAGSDLSTGRETQYF	TGTGCCGGCAGTGATCTCTCGACAGGGAGAGAGACCCAGTACTTC
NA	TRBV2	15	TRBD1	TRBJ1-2	CASSGSTRGRYGYTF	TGTGCCAGCAGCGGATCCACCAGGGGGCGCTATGGCTACACCTTC
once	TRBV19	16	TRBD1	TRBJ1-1	CASSPGTGDKNTEAFF	TGTGCCAGTAGTCCCGGGACAGGGGATAAGAACACTGAAGCTTTCTTT
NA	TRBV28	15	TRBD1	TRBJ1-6	CASSPATGWGSPLHF	TGTGCCAGCAGTCCCGCGACAGGGTGGGGTTCACCCCTCCACTTT
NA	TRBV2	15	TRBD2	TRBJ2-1	CASRSRTSGGNEQFF	TGTGCCAGCAGGAGTCGGACTAGCGGGGGGAATGAGCAGTTCTTC
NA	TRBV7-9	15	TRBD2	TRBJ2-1	CASSHTGGGGNEQFF	TGTGCCAGCAGCCACACTGGCGGGGGGGGGAATGAGCAGTTCTTC
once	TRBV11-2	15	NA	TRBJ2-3	CASSFSRMSTDTQYF	TGTGCCAGCAGCTTCTCCAGGATGAGCACAGATACGCAGTATTTT
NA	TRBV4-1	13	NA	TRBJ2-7	CASSQWTEREQYF	TGCGCCAGCAGCCAATGGACAGAAAGGGAGCAGTACTTC
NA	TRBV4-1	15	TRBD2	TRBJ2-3	CASSQTSGITDTQYF	TGCGCCAGCAGCCAAACTAGCGGGATCACAGATACGCAGTATTTT
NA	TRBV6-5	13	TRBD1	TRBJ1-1	CASEGDRDTEAFF	TGTGCCAGTGAGGGGGACAGGGACACTGAAGCTTTCTTT
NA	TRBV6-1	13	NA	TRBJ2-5	CASSELVTRTQYF	TGTGCCAGCAGTGAACTCGTCACAAGGACCCAGTACTTC
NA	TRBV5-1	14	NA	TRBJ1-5	CASSLEVAGGPQHF	TGCGCCAGCAGCTTGGAGGTGGCCGGAGGACCCCAGCATTTT
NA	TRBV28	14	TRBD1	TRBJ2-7	CASSPRTGNYEQYF	TGTGCCAGCAGTCCCCGGACAGGGAACTACGAGCAGTACTTC
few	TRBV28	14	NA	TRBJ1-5	CASSLGQNRRPQHF	TGTGCCAGCAGTTTGGGGCAGAATCGTCGGCCCCAGCATTTT
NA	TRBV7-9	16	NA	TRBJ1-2	CASSSKNDRINYGYTF	TGTGCCAGCAGCTCAAAGAATGACAGGATAAACTATGGCTACACCTTC
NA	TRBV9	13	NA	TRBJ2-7	CASSVGSSYEQYF	TGTGCCAGCAGCGTAGGTAGCTCCTACGAGCAGTACTTC
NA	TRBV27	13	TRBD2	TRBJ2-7	CASSLREGDEQYF	TGTGCCAGCTCTCTCCGGGAGGGCGACGAGCAGTACTTC
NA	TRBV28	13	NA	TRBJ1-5	CASSFAAGQPQHF	TGTGCCAGCAGTTTTGCCGCGGGTCAGCCCCAGCATTTT
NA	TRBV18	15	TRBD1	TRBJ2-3	CASSPLGQGQDTQYF	TGTGCCAGCTCACCATTGGGACAGGGACAAGATACGCAGTATTTT
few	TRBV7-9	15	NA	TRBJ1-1	CASSLGGAFNTEAFF	TGTGCCAGCAGCTTAGGGGGCGCATTTAACACTGAAGCTTTCTTT
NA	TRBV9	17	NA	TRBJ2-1	CASSVYPRGESYNEQFF	TGTGCCAGCAGCGTATACCCCCGCGGGGAATCCTACAATGAGCAGTTCTTC
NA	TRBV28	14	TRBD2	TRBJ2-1	CASRVGGRGNEQFF	TGTGCCAGCAGGGTCGGCGGGAGGGGGAATGAGCAGTTCTTC
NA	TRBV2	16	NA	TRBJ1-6	CASSEVLGRVNSPLHF	TGTGCCAGCAGTGAAGTGTTGGGCAGAGTAAATTCACCCCTCCACTTT
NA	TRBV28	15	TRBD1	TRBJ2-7	CASSSLDRDTYEQYF	TGTGCCAGCAGCTCTTTGGACAGGGACACCTACGAGCAGTACTTC
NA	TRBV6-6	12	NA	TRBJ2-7	CASSYGGVEQYF	TGTGCCAGCAGTTACGGCGGTGTCGAGCAGTACTTC
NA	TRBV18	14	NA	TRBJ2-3	CASSPGAEGETQYF	TGTGCCAGCTCACCGGGGGCAGAGGGAGAAACGCAGTATTTT
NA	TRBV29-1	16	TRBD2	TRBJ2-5	CSVKYGTSNYQETQYF	TGCAGCGTAAAATACGGGACTAGCAACTACCAAGAGACCCAGTACTTC
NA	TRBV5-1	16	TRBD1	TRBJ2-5	CASSLTLTGGVETQYF	TGCGCCAGCAGCCTAACCCTAACAGGGGGCGTTGAGACCCAGTACTTC